This T cell receptor beta chain is from a study of OX40 agonist ivuxolimab in advanced cancers. The protocol was immunoSEQ multiplex PCR, while the TCRdb copy is restricted to in-frame clones and leaves out a portion. The sample contains about 79,000 clones, 90% of which appear only once. CDR1 SGHNT and CDR2 YENEEA come from the germline V gene. This CDR3 has 13 amino acids. V was cut by 2 bases and J by 3 bases, with 7 bases left in between. This chain uses TRBV11-3 with TRBJ2-5; the D is unclear. This sequence was found in an adult with an advanced solid tumor such as melanoma, head and neck, liver or kidney cancer. Sequencing was performed on CD4+ or CD8+ T cells sorted from blood, taken in a trial of the OX40 agonist ivuxolimab. The CDR3 DNA sequence: TGTGCCAGCAGCTTAATCAAGGAAGAGACCCAGTACTTC. Translated: CASSLIKEETQYF. The complete variable domain, with remaining parts taken from reference TRBV11-3 and TRBJ2-5, reads EAGVVQSPRYKIIEKKQPVAFWCNPISGHNTLYWYLQNLGQGPELLIRYENEEAVDDSQLPKDRFSAERLKGVDSTLKIQPAELGDSAVYLCASSLIKEETQYFGPGTRLLVL.